The clone carrying this T cell receptor (beta chain) was seen a handful of times. The antigen is unknown. These data come from a study of blood T cells in healthy people across ages. Study-level findings and limits: Strong correlation existed between TCR beta diversity and naive T cell percentage.

Combining a sample-barcoded 5' primer with a J-beta primer mix, a second PCR ran for about 7 to 12 cycles. TCRdb passed the 5' RACE reads through MiXCR, listing each CDR3 protein once. The table has approximately 780,000 distinct CDR3 sequences, roughly 25% seen once; the top ten hold 3%. Germline V gene lookup returns CDR1 ENHRY and CDR2 SYGVKD. The CDR3 contains 16 residues. V was shortened by 3 bases and J by 6 bases, with 18 bases between the two germline ends. These data are also associated with another study on T cells of mothers and their children.

The chain combines TRBV10-3 with TRBJ1-3; D possibly corresponds to TRBD1 (5 bases). The sequence was collected from a boy between 5 and 17 years old in good health. The sample taken for sequencing was blood. This CDR3 reads CAISEEETGSLNTIYF. Here the CDR3 DNA reads TGTGCCATCAGTGAAGAGGAAACAGGATCCTTAAACACCATATATTTT.